One sample yielded the 21 T cell receptor beta chains listed below, sequenced in a study of shared clonotypes between healthy human individuals. Method: immunoSEQ multiplex PCR; TCRdb's copy keeps in-frame clones and lacks some. The table lists about 1 million clones, roughly 75% of them singletons. Source material: memory CD4+ T cells sorted from blood. Documented subset: CD45RA-negative fraction. All receptors come from a man between 18 and 29 years old in good health.

This rearrangement joins TRBV30 to TRBJ2-7, with D unclear. V was cut by 0 bases and J by 6 bases, with 9 bases left in between. This CDR3 has 12 residues. The germline V gene has CDR1 GTSNPN and CDR2 SVGIG (reference sequence). CDR3 amino acids: CAWSVMGSEQYF. CDR3 DNA: TGTGCCTGGAGTGTAATGGGTTCCGAGCAGTACTTC.

There are many counts of this clone. The chain carries TRBV27 and TRBJ1-6, with D perhaps matching TRBD1 (5 bases). The germline V gene encodes CDR1 MNHEY and CDR2 SMNVEV (reference sequence). This CDR3 contains 14 residues. Trimming took 2 bases from V and 6 from J, leaving 8 bases between them. The CDR3 nucleotides read TGTGCCAGCAGTTTAGACAGACCTAATTCACCCCTCCACTTT. Amino acids: CASSLDRPNSPLHF.

V gene TRBV6-5 combines with J gene TRBJ2-1; D uncertain. The V end was cut by 2 bases, the J end by 0 bases, with 8 bases between. Per the germline V gene, CDR1 is MNHEY and CDR2 is SVGAGI. The CDR3 covers 15 residues. CDR3 in DNA: TGTGCCAGCAGTTACGACTCAACCTCCTACAATGAGCAGTTCTTC. Amino acid sequence: CASSYDSTSYNEQFF.

The chain combines TRBV6-5 with TRBJ2-2; 9 positions match TRBD2. V shed 8 bases, J shed 6 bases, and the junction held 4 bases outside the gene matches. Looked up from germline, CDR1 is MNHEY and CDR2 is SVGAGI. The CDR3 loop spans 13 amino acids. The CDR3 loop reads CASGREGSGELFF. In nucleotides, the CDR3 is TGTGCCAGCGGGCGGGAGGGATCCGGGGAGCTGTTTTTT.

In this sample, this clone turned up a few times. This chain connects TRBV6-5 to TRBJ1-1, with D perhaps matching TRBD1 (6 bases). The CDR3 contains 14 residues. Trimming pared 7 bases from V and 2 bases from J, leaving 14 bases between. CDR1 is MNHEY, CDR2 SVGAGI, per germline. The CDR3 sequence: CASMGHRSNTEAFF. Here the CDR3 DNA reads TGTGCCAGCATGGGACACAGGAGTAACACTGAAGCTTTCTTT.

V is TRBV25-1 and J is TRBJ1-1; D is uncertain. The germline gives CDR1 MGHDK, CDR2 SYGVNS. Trimming took off 3 bases at V and 0 bases at J, with 5 bases between the two ends. The CDR3 has 13 amino acids. The DNA for the CDR3 is TGTGCCAGCAGTGATTGGATGAACACTGAAGCTTTCTTT. Amino acid sequence: CASSDWMNTEAFF.

Remarks on this clone: The sample contains more than one DNA sequence encoding this CDR3. The V call is TRBV10-3, the J call TRBJ2-7; 7 bases are shared with TRBD2. This CDR3 contains 13 residues. Germline V CDR1 and CDR2: ENHRY, SYGVKD. The ends lost 3 bases at V and 1 base at J; junction bases unmatched: 0. The CDR3 loop is CAISDGRSYEQYF. The DNA for the CDR3 is TGTGCCATCAGTGACGGGAGGTCCTACGAGCAGTACTTC.

The chain recombines TRBV30 with TRBJ2-7; 8 nucleotides match TRBD1. In germline, CDR1 is GTSNPN, CDR2 SVGIG (reference sequence). V lost 3 bases and J lost 7; bases outside the gene matches: 11. CDR3 length: 14 amino acids. The DNA for the CDR3 is TGTGCCTGGAGAGGAGACAGGGGTTCGGGGGAGCAGTACTTC. It translates to CAWRGDRGSGEQYF.

Comment on this clone: The same CDR3 also results from other DNA sequences found in this sample. This chain links TRBV10-3 with TRBJ2-5; TRBD1 might be the D (6 bases). CDR3 size: 12 residues. Germline CDR1 and CDR2: ENHRY and SYGVKD. V lost 4 bases, J lost 5 bases, and 8 bases lay in between. CDR3 residues: CAISVQGETQYF. The CDR3 DNA sequence: TGTGCCATCAGTGTTCAGGGGGAGACCCAGTACTTC.

The chain uses TRBV11-2 and TRBJ1-6; D gene uncertain. Trimming removed 2 bases from V and 15 bases from J, with 11 bases in between. The CDR3 runs 12 residues. Germline CDR1 SGHAT, CDR2 FQNNGV. CDR3 bases: TGTGCCAGCAGCTTACTCGGGGTGCGCCTCCACTTT. This codes for CASSLLGVRLHF.

The chain is built from TRBV7-2 and TRBJ1-3; D unresolved. The CDR3 runs 11 residues. Germline CDR1 SGHTA, CDR2 FQGNSA. V lost 0 bases, J lost 10 bases, and 4 bases lay in between. Here the CDR3 reads CASSLAWTIYF. CDR3 bases: TGTGCCAGCAGCTTAGCCTGGACCATATATTTT.

This clone was found many times. The identical CDR3 is also encoded by other nucleotide sequences in the sample. V usage is TRBV2 and J usage is TRBJ1-1; 7 bases align to TRBD1. The germline V gene encodes CDR1 SNHLY and CDR2 FYNNEI. Trimming cost V 5 bases and J 1 base; bases outside gene matches: 4. This CDR3 region has 14 residues. CDR3 amino acids: CASSLGQQNTEAFF. The CDR3 nucleotides read TGTGCCAGCAGTTTGGGACAGCAGAACACTGAAGCTTTCTTT. The complete variable domain, with remaining parts taken from reference TRBV2 and TRBJ1-1, reads EPEVTQTPSHQVTQMGQEVILRCVPISNHLYFYWYRQILGQKVEFLVSFYNNEISEKSEIFDDQFSVERPDGSNFTLKIRSTKLEDSAMYFCASSLGQQNTEAFFGQGTRLTVV.

The rearrangement links TRBV7-9 to TRBJ1-1, with D hard to call. The CDR3 loop spans 13 amino acids. Deletions cut 3 bases from V and 4 bases from J, with 9 bases between. Germline V lookup: CDR1 SEHNR, CDR2 FQNEAQ (reference sequence). The CDR3 DNA is TGTGCCAGCAGCTTTGGACTGAGCACTGAAGCTTTCTTT. It is translated as CASSFGLSTEAFF.

The CDR3 sequence: CASSRHGTEAFF. CDR3 DNA: TGTGCCAGCAGCCGTCATGGCACTGAAGCTTTCTTT. The chain has TRBV7-9 and TRBJ1-1, with no clear D. With 5 bases removed from V and 4 bases from J, the gap between germline ends came to 8 bases. The CDR3 is 12 residues long. Germline CDR1 is SEHNR and CDR2 is FQNEAQ (reference sequence).

The J gene is TRBJ1-5, the V gene TRBV5-8; 10 positions agree with TRBD1. Per the germline V gene, CDR1 is SGHTS and CDR2 is YDEGEE. This CDR3 has 17 amino acids. The V gene end was trimmed by 1 base and the J gene end by 5 bases; junction bases not matched to a gene: 9. The CDR3 is CASSLTRQGARDQPQHF. CDR3 nucleotides: TGTGCCAGCAGCTTGACCCGACAGGGGGCGCGGGATCAGCCCCAGCATTTT.

The chain carries TRBV7-9 and TRBJ1-1; D perhaps matches TRBD1 (5 bases). There are 14 residues in the CDR3. The V end lost 3 bases, the J end lost 0 bases, and 8 bases lay between the germline ends. Germline CDR1 SEHNR, CDR2 FQNEAQ (reference sequence). DNA of the CDR3: TGTGCCAGCAGCTTGGACACCTTGAACACTGAAGCTTTCTTT. Translated, it gives CASSLDTLNTEAFF.

This chain joins TRBV30 and TRBJ1-3; 10 bases fit TRBD1. This CDR3 is 13 amino acids long. Germline CDR1 is GTSNPN and CDR2 is SVGIG (reference sequence). J gave up 5 bases and V 5 bases, and 3 bases lay outside the gene matches. The DNA for the CDR3 is TGTGCCTGGGGACAGGGGGTTCGAAACACCATATATTTT. Encoded protein: CAWGQGVRNTIYF.

V and J are TRBV7-2 and TRBJ2-3; 9 nucleotides align to TRBD1. The V gene's germline CDR1 is SGHTA and CDR2 FQGNSA. The CDR3 spans 17 residues. V was clipped by 5 bases and J by 1 base; unmatched bases: 10. DNA of the CDR3: TGTGCCAGCAGCACACCCCCCGGGACAGGGCGCACAGATACGCAGTATTTT. Protein product: CASSTPPGTGRTDTQYF.

The CDR3, as DNA: TGTGCCAGCAGCCAATTCCAGGCCTACGAGCAGTACTTC. Translation: CASSQFQAYEQYF. The V call is TRBV16, the J call TRBJ2-7; D gene ambiguous. Per germline, CDR1 KGHSY and CDR2 FQNENV. Trimming pared 1 base from V and 2 bases from J, leaving 6 bases between. This CDR3 is built from 13 residues.

This clone appeared a single time. The chain couples TRBV11-2 to TRBJ2-5, with 9 positions matching TRBD2. There are 16 residues in the CDR3. In germline, CDR1 is SGHAT, CDR2 FQNNGV. V gave up 5 bases and J gave up 4 bases; unmatched junction bases: 11. Written as DNA, the CDR3 is TGTGCCAGCAGCCCCCTGGGGGCTAGCGGGGCAGAGACCCAGTACTTC. Residues: CASSPLGASGAETQYF.

This chain connects TRBV18 to TRBJ2-7; tentatively, D is TRBD1 (5 bases). Trimming pared 3 bases from V and 2 bases from J, leaving 14 bases between. Germline CDR1 is KGHSH and CDR2 is LQKENI. The CDR3 contains 15 residues. CDR3 sequence: CASSPGSGYPYEQYF. CDR3 nucleotide sequence: TGTGCCAGCTCACCCGGGTCAGGGTATCCCTACGAGCAGTACTTC.